This entry lists 24 T cell receptor beta chains sequenced from one sample in a study of cytomegalovirus exposure and HLA in healthy donors. Only in-frame clones appear in the TCRdb table, and some are missing; sequencing was by immunoSEQ multiplex PCR. The table includes more than 90,000 clones, over 85% detected once. Sequencing was performed on PBMCs. Receptors were obtained from a woman between 25 and 40 years old in good health and CMV-seropositive.

The chain uses TRBV6-5 and TRBJ2-7; perhaps TRBD2 as D (6 bases). Germline assignment: CDR1 MNHEY and CDR2 SVGAGI. V was pared by 1 base and J by 3 bases, with 7 bases between. The CDR3 contains 13 residues. The CDR3 is CASSYFSGYEQYF. CDR3 nucleotide sequence: TGTGCCAGCAGTTACTTTAGCGGCTACGAGCAGTACTTC.

CDR3 residues: CASSFSGGFENEQFF. The DNA for the CDR3 is TGTGCCAGCAGCTTCTCCGGGGGGTTTGAAAATGAGCAGTTCTTC. The V and J genes are TRBV13 and TRBJ2-1, with 7 bases aligning to TRBD2. This CDR3 has 15 residues. The V gene end was trimmed by 3 bases and the J gene end by 7 bases; junction bases not matched to a gene: 9. Germline V CDR1 and CDR2: PRHDT, FYEKMQ (reference sequence).

The chain combines TRBV28 with TRBJ2-2, with TRBD1 matching 7 bases. The CDR3 has 16 amino acids. Germline V gene sequence: CDR1 MDHEN, CDR2 SYDVKM. V trimming: 7 bases; J trimming: 0 bases; junction bases outside the gene matches: 8. CDR3 sequence (DNA): TGTGCCAGCAATTATGGGGGACAGCCGAACACCGGGGAGCTGTTTTTT. This codes for CASNYGGQPNTGELFF.

The chain uses TRBV19 and TRBJ2-7; 7 nucleotides match TRBD1. The trim removed 5 bases at V and 2 bases at J, leaving 3 bases unmatched. The germline gives CDR1 LNHDA, CDR2 SQIVND (reference sequence). CDR3 length equals 13 residues. The CDR3 nucleotides are TGTGCCAGTAGTTTCCAGGGGGCCTACGAGCAGTACTTC. This sequence encodes CASSFQGAYEQYF.

V and J are TRBV19 and TRBJ2-2; 9 bases fit TRBD1. With 5 bases clipped from V and 4 bases from J, the junction kept 2 bases outside the gene matches. The CDR3 is 14 amino acids. CDR1 is LNHDA and CDR2 is SQIVND in the germline V gene (reference sequence). CDR3 amino acids: CASSGTGPTGELFF. In DNA, the CDR3 is TGTGCCAGTAGTGGGACAGGGCCCACCGGGGAGCTGTTTTTT.

CDR3 in DNA: TGTGCCAGCAGCCCTGACAGGGGGTCTTTTTACGAGCAGTACTTC. This codes for CASSPDRGSFYEQYF. The rearrangement uses TRBV7-3 and TRBJ2-7, with TRBD1 matching over 9 bases. Trimming at V came to 5 bases and at J to 4 bases, leaving 9 bases not matched to a gene. Germline CDR1 SGHTA, CDR2 FQGTGA. CDR3 length: 15 residues.

The chain uses TRBV28 and TRBJ2-3; the D gene is possibly TRBD2 (7 bases). The CDR3 loop spans 15 amino acids. The V and J ends lost 5 bases and 6 bases respectively, with 18 bases between them. CDR1 is MDHEN and CDR2 is SYDVKM in the germline V gene. Written as DNA, the CDR3 is TGTGCCAGCAGTGACCGGGGGGCCGAGGGGGATACGCAGTATTTT. Its protein is CASSDRGAEGDTQYF.

V usage is TRBV2 and J usage is TRBJ2-7, with a possible D match to TRBD2 (6 bases). The V and J ends lost 6 bases and 0 bases respectively, with 12 bases between them. The germline V gene has CDR1 SNHLY and CDR2 FYNNEI. CDR3 size: 14 residues. CDR3 amino acids: CASSRDLVSYEQYF. Here the CDR3 DNA reads TGTGCCAGCAGCCGGGACTTGGTCTCCTACGAGCAGTACTTC.

This clone is a singleton in its sample. V gene TRBV7-2 combines with J gene TRBJ2-2; 10 nucleotides align to TRBD1. This CDR3 is built from 17 residues. V shed 5 bases and J 7 bases; nucleotides not matched to a gene: 13. CDR1 and CDR2 (germline): SGHTA, FQGNSA. The CDR3 spells CASSPNPPGQGSGELFF. DNA of the CDR3: TGTGCCAGCAGCCCCAATCCCCCGGGACAGGGGAGCGGGGAGCTGTTTTTT.

The chain joins TRBV9 to TRBJ2-3, with D unresolved. The germline CDR1 and CDR2 sequences are SGDLS and YYNGEE. V lost 5 bases, J lost 5 bases, and 12 bases lay in between. CDR3 length: 13 residues. Here the CDR3 DNA reads TGTGCCAGCAGTCGTGGAGCGTTAGATACGCAGTATTTT. Its protein product is CASSRGALDTQYF. Together with reference TRBV9 and TRBJ2-3, the CDR3 gives the full variable domain: DSGVTQTPKHLITATGQRVTLRCSPRSGDLSVYWYQQSLDQGLQFLIQYYNGEERAKGNILERFSAQQFPDLHSELNLSSLELGDSALYFCASSRGALDTQYFGPGTRLTVL.

The rearrangement links TRBV19 to TRBJ1-5; D gene ambiguous. The CDR3 totals 13 residues. CDR1 LNHDA and CDR2 SQIVND come from the germline V gene (reference sequence). V was pared by 0 bases and J by 6 bases, with 6 bases between. The DNA of the CDR3 is TGTGCCAGTAGTATAGAGCTCGGTCAGCCCCAGCATTTT. Translation gives CASSIELGQPQHF. The complete variable domain, with remaining parts taken from reference TRBV19 and TRBJ1-5, reads DGGITQSPKYLFRKEGQNVTLSCEQNLNHDAMYWYRQDPGQGLRLIYYSQIVNDFQKGDIAEGYSVSREKKESFPLTVTSAQKNPTAFYLCASSIELGQPQHFGDGTRLSIL.

The chain couples TRBV27 to TRBJ2-3, with 9 bases fitting TRBD2. Germline CDR1 MNHEY, CDR2 SMNVEV (reference sequence). Unmatched junction bases numbered 12, after V lost 10 bases and J lost 4 bases. The CDR3 is made up of 15 amino acids. CDR3 in amino acids: CATQRGGAGSDTQYF. DNA for the CDR3: TGTGCCACACAGCGCGGGGGGGCGGGGTCAGATACGCAGTATTTT.

V and J are TRBV6-1 and TRBJ2-7, with no clear D. The CDR3 length is 12 residues. The V end was cut by 6 bases, the J end by 0 bases, with 6 bases between. The germline V gene has CDR1 MNHNS and CDR2 SASEGT. CDR3 nucleotides: TGTGCCAGCAGCCGTAGCTCCTACGAGCAGTACTTC. Protein sequence: CASSRSSYEQYF.

This chain uses TRBV7-2 with TRBJ1-5; tentatively, D is TRBD1 (5 bases). Trimming removed 4 bases at V and 11 bases at J, with 12 bases between. Per the germline V gene, CDR1 is SGHTA and CDR2 is FQGNSA. This CDR3 is 12 amino acids long. The CDR3 reads CASSSDTTSQHF. The CDR3 DNA reads TGTGCCAGCAGCTCGGACACGACGTCCCAGCATTTT.

The CDR3 DNA sequence: TGTGCCAGCAGCTTAGTTCGACAGGGAAGAGGCTACACCTTC. It yields the protein CASSLVRQGRGYTF. This sequence joins TRBV7-2 and TRBJ1-2; 7 nucleotides line up with TRBD1. Germline lookup yields CDR1 SGHTA and CDR2 FQGNSA. Trimming removed 1 base from V and 8 bases from J; junction bases left unmatched: 7. The CDR3 runs 14 residues.

The rearrangement joins TRBV5-1 to TRBJ2-7; 9 bases match TRBD2. The germline gives CDR1 SGHRS, CDR2 YFSETQ. The CDR3 extends over 14 amino acids. The ends lost 2 bases at V and 3 bases at J; junction bases unmatched: 3. The CDR3 DNA is TGCGCCAGCAGCTTCCTAGCGGGAAACTACGAGCAGTACTTC. Its translation: CASSFLAGNYEQYF.

This clone has a single count. The chain is built from TRBV28 and TRBJ2-1; 9 bases align to TRBD2. Trimming removed 6 bases from V and 0 bases from J; junction bases left unmatched: 21. Germline V gene lookup returns CDR1 MDHEN and CDR2 SYDVKM. The CDR3 loop spans 21 amino acids. Written as DNA, the CDR3 is TGTGCCAGCAGCATCCTTCGCGGGAGGGCCTTGGTAGGTAGCTCCTACAATGAGCAGTTCTTC. It is translated as CASSILRGRALVGSSYNEQFF.

About this clone itself: The junction shows a germline mismatch at one end, possibly a read error. CDR3 nucleotides: TGTGCCAGCAGCTTAATGGGAGTCCCTAAGGAAAAACTGTTTTTT. Protein product: CASSLMGVPKEKLFF. This rearrangement joins TRBV7-3 to TRBJ1-4, with D uncertain. In germline, CDR1 is SGHTA, CDR2 FQGTGA. CDR3 length: 15 residues.

The rearrangement uses TRBV27 and TRBJ2-1, with 9 nucleotides matching TRBD2. The germline CDR1 and CDR2 sequences are MNHEY and SMNVEV (reference sequence). The CDR3 contains 19 residues. V dropped 2 bases and J dropped 8; count of bases not matched to a gene: 19. The CDR3 spells CASSLKPQVGTSRRDEQFF. CDR3 DNA sequence: TGTGCCAGCAGTTTAAAACCACAAGTAGGGACTAGCAGGAGAGATGAGCAGTTCTTC.

J is TRBJ2-5 and V is TRBV11-2; 7 positions agree with TRBD2. This CDR3 contains 14 residues. Germline V gene sequence: CDR1 SGHAT, CDR2 FQNNGV. Unmatched junction bases numbered 8, after V lost 6 bases and J lost 4 bases. DNA of the CDR3: TGTGCCAGCAGTTCCCCCTCGGGAGGAGAGACCCAGTACTTC. It translates to CASSSPSGGETQYF.

The gene calls are TRBV5-5 and TRBJ2-1, with D possibly matching TRBD1 (6 bases). V gave up 4 bases and J gave up 1 base, with 18 bases separating them. This CDR3 is built from 17 residues. CDR1 and CDR2 from the germline V gene are SGHKS and YYEKEE (reference sequence). DNA of the CDR3: TGTGCCAGCAGCGCCAAGCAAGGACAGCGGTCCTACAATGAGCAGTTCTTC. This sequence encodes CASSAKQGQRSYNEQFF.

The V gene is TRBV7-6, the J gene TRBJ1-1; 9 nucleotides align to TRBD1. The trim removed 4 bases at V and 0 bases at J, leaving 9 bases unmatched. Germline CDR1 and CDR2: SGHVS and FNYEAQ. The CDR3 has 17 residues. The CDR3 DNA follows: TGTGCCAGCAGCTATTCAACCGGACAGGGGATGAACACTGAAGCTTTCTTT. Amino acid sequence: CASSYSTGQGMNTEAFF.

This rearrangement joins TRBV6-1 to TRBJ2-7; 7 bases agree with TRBD1. The V and J ends lost 7 bases and 4 bases, in that order; junction bases with no gene match: 4. The CDR3 is 12 residues long. The germline CDR1 and CDR2 sequences are MNHNS and SASEGT. The CDR3, as DNA: TGTGCCAGCACCCGGGACAGTTACGAGCAGTACTTC. This encodes CASTRDSYEQYF.

This clone was seen a few times. V and J are TRBV7-9 and TRBJ2-7, with TRBD2 matching 9 bases. Unmatched junction bases numbered 10, after V lost 4 bases and J lost 3 bases. The CDR3 runs 16 residues. Germline V lookup: CDR1 SEHNR, CDR2 FQNEAQ (reference sequence). For the CDR3, the DNA is TGTGCCAGCAGCTGGGGCGGGAGGGACAGAGACTACGAGCAGTACTTC. Translated: CASSWGGRDRDYEQYF.